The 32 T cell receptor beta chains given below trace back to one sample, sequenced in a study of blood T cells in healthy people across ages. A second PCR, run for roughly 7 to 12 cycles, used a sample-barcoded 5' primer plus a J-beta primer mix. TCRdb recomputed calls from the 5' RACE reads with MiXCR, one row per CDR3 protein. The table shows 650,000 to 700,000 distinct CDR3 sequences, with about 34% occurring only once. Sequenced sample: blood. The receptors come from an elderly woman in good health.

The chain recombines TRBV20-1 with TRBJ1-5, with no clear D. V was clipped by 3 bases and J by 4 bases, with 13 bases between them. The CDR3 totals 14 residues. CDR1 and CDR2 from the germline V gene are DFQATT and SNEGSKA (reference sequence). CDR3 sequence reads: CSASAVMGNQPQHF. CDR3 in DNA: TGCAGTGCTAGTGCGGTGATGGGTAATCAGCCCCAGCATTTT.

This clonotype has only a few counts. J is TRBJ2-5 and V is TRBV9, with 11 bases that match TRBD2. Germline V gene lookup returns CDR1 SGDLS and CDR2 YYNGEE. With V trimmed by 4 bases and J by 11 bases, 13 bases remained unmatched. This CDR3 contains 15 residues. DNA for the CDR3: TGTGCCAGCAGCCTACGACTAGCGGGGTACAATGAGCAGTACTTC. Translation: CASSLRLAGYNEQYF.

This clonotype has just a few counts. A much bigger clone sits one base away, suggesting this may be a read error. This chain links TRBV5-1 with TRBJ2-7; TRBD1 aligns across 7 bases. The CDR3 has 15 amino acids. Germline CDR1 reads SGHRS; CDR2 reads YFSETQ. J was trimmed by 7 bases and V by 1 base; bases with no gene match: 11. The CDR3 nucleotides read TGCGCCAGCAGCTTGACAGGGGTGAAGGGCAATGAGCAGTACTTC. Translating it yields CASSLTGVKGNEQYF.

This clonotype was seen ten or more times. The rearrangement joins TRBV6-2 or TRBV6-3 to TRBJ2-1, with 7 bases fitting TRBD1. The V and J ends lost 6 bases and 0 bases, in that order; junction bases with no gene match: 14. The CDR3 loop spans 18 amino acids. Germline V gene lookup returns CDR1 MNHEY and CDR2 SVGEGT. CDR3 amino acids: CASSHAQGTGPSYNEQFF. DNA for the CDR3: TGTGCCAGCAGCCACGCACAGGGGACCGGGCCCTCCTACAATGAGCAGTTCTTC.

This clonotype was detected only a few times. Here the CDR3 DNA reads TGTGCCAGCAGCCCCCTGAAAGCGGGGGCAACATCCTACAATGAGCAGTTCTTC. Translated, it gives CASSPLKAGATSYNEQFF. The chain uses TRBV3-1 and TRBJ2-1, with 8 bases identical to TRBD2. This CDR3 spans 18 amino acids. CDR1 is LGHDT, CDR2 YNNKEL, per germline (reference sequence). V lost 4 bases, J lost 1 base, and 12 bases stayed unmatched.

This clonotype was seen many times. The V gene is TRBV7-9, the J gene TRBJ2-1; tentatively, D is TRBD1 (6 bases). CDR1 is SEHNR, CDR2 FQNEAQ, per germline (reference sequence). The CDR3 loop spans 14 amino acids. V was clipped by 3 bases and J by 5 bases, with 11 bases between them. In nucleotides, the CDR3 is TGTGCCAGCAGCTTGGCCAGGGGCGACAATGAGCAGTTCTTC. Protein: CASSLARGDNEQFF.

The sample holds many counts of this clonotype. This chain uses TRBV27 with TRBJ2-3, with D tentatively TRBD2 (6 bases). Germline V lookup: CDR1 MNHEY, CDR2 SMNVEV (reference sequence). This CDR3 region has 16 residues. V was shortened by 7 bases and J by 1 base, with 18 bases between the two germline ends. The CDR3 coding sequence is TGTGCCAGCACCGCTTGGAGGGGCAGCCGCACAGATACGCAGTATTTT. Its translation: CASTAWRGSRTDTQYF.

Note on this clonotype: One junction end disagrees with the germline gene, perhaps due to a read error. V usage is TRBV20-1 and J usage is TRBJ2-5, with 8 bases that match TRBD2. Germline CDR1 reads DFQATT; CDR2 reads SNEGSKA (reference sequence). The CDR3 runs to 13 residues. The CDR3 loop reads CSASGGAGEIQYF. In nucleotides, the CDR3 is TGCAGTGCTAGCGGGGGGGCCGGGGAGATCCAGTACTTC.

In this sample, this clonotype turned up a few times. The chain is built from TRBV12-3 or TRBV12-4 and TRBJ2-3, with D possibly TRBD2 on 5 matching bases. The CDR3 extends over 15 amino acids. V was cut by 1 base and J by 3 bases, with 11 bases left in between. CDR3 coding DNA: TGTGCCAGCAGTTTAGATTCAGCGGATACAGATACGCAGTATTTT. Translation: CASSLDSADTDTQYF.

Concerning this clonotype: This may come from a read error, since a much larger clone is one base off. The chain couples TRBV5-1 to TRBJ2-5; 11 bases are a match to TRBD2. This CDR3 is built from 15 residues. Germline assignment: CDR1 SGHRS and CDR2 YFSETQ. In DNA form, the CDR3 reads TGCGCCGGCAGATCTCTAGCGGGGGGCACCAATGAGCAGTACTTC. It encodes CAGRSLAGGTNEQYF.

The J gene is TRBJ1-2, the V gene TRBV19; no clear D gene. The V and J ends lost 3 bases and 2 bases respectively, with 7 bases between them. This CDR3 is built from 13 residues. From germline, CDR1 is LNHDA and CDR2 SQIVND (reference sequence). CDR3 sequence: CASSMMENYGYTF. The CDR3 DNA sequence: TGTGCCAGTAGTATGATGGAGAACTATGGCTACACCTTC.

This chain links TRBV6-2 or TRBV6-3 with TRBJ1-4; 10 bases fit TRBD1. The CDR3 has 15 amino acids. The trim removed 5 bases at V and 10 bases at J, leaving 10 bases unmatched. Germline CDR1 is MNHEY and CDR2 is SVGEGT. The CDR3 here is CASSTTGTGASKLFF. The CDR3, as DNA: TGTGCCAGCAGTACTACCGGGACAGGGGCGTCAAAACTGTTTTTT.

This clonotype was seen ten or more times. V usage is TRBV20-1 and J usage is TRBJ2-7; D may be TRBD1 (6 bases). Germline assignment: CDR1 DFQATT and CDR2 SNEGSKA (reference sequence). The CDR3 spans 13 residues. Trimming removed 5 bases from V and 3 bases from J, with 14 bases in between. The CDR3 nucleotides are TGCAGTGCTCTCCGGGACACCGGCTACGAGCAGTACTTC. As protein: CSALRDTGYEQYF.

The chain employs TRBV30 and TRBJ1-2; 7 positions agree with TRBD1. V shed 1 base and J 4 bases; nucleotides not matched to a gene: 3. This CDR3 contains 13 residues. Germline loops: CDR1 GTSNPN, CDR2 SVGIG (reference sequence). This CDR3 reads CAWSDRGAYGYTF. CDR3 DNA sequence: TGTGCCTGGAGTGACAGGGGCGCCTATGGCTACACCTTC. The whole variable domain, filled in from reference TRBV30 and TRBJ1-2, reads SQTIHQWPATLVQPVGSPLSLECTVEGTSNPNLYWYRQAAGRGLQLLFYSVGIGQISSEVPQNLSASRPQDRQFILSSKKLLLSDSGFYLCAWSDRGAYGYTFGSGTRLTVV.

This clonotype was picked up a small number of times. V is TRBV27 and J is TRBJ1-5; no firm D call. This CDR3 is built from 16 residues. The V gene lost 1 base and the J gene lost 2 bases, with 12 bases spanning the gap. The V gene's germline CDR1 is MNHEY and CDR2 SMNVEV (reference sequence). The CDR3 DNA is TGTGCCAGCAGTTTATATGGGCCTGGCGGCAATCAGCCCCAGCATTTT. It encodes CASSLYGPGGNQPQHF.

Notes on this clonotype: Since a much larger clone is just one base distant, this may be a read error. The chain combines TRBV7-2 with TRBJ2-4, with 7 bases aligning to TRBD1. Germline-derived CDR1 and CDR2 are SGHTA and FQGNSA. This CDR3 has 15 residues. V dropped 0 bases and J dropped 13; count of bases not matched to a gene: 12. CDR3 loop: CASSLAIDRAYEQYF. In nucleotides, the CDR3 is TGTGCCAGCAGCTTAGCGATCGACAGGGCGTATGAGCAGTACTTC.

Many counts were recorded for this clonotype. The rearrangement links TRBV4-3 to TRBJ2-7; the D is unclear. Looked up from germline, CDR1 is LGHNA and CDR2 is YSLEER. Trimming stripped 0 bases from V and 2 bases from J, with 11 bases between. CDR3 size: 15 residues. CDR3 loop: CASSQDPSETYEQYF. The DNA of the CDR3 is TGCGCCAGCAGCCAAGATCCCAGCGAAACCTACGAGCAGTACTTC.

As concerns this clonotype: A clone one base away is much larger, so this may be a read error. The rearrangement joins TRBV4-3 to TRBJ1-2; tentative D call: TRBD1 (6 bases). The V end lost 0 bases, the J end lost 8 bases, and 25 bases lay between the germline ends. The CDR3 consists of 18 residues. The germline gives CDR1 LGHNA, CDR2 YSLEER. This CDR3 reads CASSQDGQQGPRGKGYTF. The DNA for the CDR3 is TGCGCCAGCAGCCAAGATGGGCAACAGGGACCTCGGGGGAAGGGCTACACCTTC.

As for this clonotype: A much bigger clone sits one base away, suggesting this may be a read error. CDR3 sequence reads: CASNASGGICREQYF. CDR3 DNA sequence: TGTGCCAGCAACGCTAGCGGGGGGATCTGTCGGGAGCAGTACTTC. The J gene is TRBJ2-7, the V gene TRBV7-9; TRBD2 matches 11 bases. CDR1 is SEHNR, CDR2 FQNEAQ, per germline (reference sequence). The CDR3 totals 15 residues. V dropped 7 bases and J dropped 7; count of bases not matched to a gene: 12.

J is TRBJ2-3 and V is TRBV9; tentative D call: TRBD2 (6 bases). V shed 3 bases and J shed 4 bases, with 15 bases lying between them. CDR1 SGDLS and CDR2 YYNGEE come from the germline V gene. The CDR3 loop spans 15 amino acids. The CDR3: CASSEVLRDADTQYF. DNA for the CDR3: TGTGCCAGCAGCGAAGTGTTGCGGGATGCAGATACGCAGTATTTT. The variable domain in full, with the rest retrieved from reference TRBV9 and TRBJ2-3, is DSGVTQTPKHLITATGQRVTLRCSPRSGDLSVYWYQQSLDQGLQFLIQYYNGEERAKGNILERFSAQQFPDLHSELNLSSLELGDSALYFCASSEVLRDADTQYFGPGTRLTVL.

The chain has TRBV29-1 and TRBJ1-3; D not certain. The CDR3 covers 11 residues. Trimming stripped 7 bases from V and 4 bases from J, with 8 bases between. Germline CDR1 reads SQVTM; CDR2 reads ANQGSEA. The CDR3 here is CSAYGGNTIYF. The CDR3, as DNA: TGCAGCGCATACGGAGGAAACACCATATATTTT. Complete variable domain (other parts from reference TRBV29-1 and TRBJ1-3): SAVISQKPSRDICQRGTSLTIQCQVDSQVTMMFWYRQQPGQSLTLIATANQGSEATYESGFVIDKFPISRPNLTFSTLTVSNMSPEDSSIYLCSAYGGNTIYFGEGSWLTVV.

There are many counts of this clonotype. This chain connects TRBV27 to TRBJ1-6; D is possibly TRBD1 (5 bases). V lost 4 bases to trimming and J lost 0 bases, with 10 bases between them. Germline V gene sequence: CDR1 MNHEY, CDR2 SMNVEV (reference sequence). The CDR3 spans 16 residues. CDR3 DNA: TGTGCCAGCAGTTGGGGCGGGGGCTCCTATAATTCACCCCTCCACTTT. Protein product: CASSWGGGSYNSPLHF.

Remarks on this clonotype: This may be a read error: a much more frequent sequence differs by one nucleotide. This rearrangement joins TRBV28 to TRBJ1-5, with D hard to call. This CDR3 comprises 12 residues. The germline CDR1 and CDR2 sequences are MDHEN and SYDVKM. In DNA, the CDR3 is TGTGCCTGCAGTCAGGAAAGCCAGCCCCAGCATTTT. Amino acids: CACSQESQPQHF.

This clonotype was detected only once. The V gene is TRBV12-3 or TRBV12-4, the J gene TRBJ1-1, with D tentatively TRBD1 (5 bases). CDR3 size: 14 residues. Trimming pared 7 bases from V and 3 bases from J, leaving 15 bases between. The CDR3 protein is CASNGDGKDTEAFF. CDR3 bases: TGTGCCAGCAACGGGGACGGGAAGGACACTGAAGCTTTCTTT.

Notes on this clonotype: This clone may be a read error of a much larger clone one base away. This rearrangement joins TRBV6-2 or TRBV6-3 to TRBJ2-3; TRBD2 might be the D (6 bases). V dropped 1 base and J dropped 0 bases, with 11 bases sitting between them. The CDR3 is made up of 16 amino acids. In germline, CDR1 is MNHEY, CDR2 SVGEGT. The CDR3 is CASSYCGTSSTDTQYF. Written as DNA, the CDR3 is TGTGCCAGCAGTTACTGCGGGACTTCTAGCACAGATACGCAGTATTTT.

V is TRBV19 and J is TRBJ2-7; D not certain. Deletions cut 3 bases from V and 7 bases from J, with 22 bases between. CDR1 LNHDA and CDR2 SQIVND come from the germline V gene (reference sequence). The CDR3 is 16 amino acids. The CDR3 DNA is TGTGCCAGTAGTATGGGATCTAGACCGTCCTCCAATGAGCAGTACTTC. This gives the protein CASSMGSRPSSNEQYF.

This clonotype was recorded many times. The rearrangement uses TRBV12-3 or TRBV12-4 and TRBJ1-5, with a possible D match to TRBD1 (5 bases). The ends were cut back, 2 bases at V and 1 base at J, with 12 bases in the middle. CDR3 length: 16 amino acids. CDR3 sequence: CASSLSGTASNQPQHF. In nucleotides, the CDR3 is TGTGCCAGCAGTTTATCCGGGACTGCAAGCAATCAGCCCCAGCATTTT.

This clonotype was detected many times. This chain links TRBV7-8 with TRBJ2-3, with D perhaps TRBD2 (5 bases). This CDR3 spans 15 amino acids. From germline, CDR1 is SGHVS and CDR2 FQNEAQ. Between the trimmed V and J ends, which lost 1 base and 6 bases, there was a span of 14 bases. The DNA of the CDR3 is TGTGCCAGCAGCTTAGGCGGCGCGGGCCAGGATACGCAGTATTTT. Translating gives CASSLGGAGQDTQYF.

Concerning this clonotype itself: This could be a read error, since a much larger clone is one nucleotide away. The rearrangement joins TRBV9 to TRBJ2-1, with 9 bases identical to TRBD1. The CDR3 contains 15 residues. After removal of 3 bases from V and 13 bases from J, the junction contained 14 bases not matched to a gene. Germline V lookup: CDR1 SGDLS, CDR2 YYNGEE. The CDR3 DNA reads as TGTGCCAGCAGCGGACAGGGGGTATCGGGAGAGACCCAGTTCTTC. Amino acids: CASSGQGVSGETQFF.

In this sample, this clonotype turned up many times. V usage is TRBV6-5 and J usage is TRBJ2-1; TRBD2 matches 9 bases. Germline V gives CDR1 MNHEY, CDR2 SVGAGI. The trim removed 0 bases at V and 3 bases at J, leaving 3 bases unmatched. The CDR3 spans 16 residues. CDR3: CASSYSSSGDYNEQFF. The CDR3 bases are TGTGCCAGCAGTTACTCGTCTAGCGGGGACTACAATGAGCAGTTCTTC.

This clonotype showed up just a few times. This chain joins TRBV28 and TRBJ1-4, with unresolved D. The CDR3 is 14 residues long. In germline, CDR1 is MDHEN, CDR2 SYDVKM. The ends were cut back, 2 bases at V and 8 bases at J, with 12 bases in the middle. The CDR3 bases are TGTGCCAGCAGTTTAGGTCCCCAGCGGGAAAAACTGTTTTTT. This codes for CASSLGPQREKLFF.

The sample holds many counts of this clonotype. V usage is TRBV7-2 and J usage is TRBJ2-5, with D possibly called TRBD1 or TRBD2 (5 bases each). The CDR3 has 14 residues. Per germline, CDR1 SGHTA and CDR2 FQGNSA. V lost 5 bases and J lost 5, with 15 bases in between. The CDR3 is CASSDPGRRETQYF. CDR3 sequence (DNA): TGTGCCAGCAGCGACCCGGGACGCCGGGAGACCCAGTACTTC.